Presented here are 25 T cell receptor beta chains from one specimen sequenced in a study of CD8+ T cells in alopecia areata listed by TCRdb under 2018. What this sample's time point label stands for: around 26 weeks on oral tofacitinib. The intended sense of this specimen's treatment or condition label: oral pan-JAK inhibitor, 5-10 mg twice daily. Receptor libraries were prepared by the immunoSEQ multiplex PCR assay. RNA was extracted from all samples and reverse transcribed into cDNA as template for TCR sequencing. The table comes from immuneACCESS by way of TCRdb, which keeps in-frame sequences with V and J called. Part of the clones is missing from these tables; in studies checked, under half for an unresolved V gene and the rest for unknown reasons. Here the sample has around 110,000 clones; approximately 54% occur a single time. Jointly, the top ten make up about 12% of the sample. The sample here was CD8+ T cells sorted from blood, taken at week 24, from a patient treated with tofacitinib. The receptors derive from a human donor with alopecia areata.

This chain joins TRBV5-4 and TRBJ1-2; possible D gene TRBD1, 6 bases. This CDR3 spans 13 amino acids. Germline values: CDR1 SGHNT, CDR2 YYREEE (reference sequence). Deletions cut 2 bases from V and 6 bases from J, with 11 bases between. The chain's CDR3 is CASSFRGADGYTF. CDR3 nucleotide sequence: TGTGCCAGCAGCTTTCGGGGGGCGGATGGCTACACCTTC.

The chain uses TRBV9 and TRBJ2-3; D is unresolved. CDR3 size: 12 residues. Germline V gene lookup returns CDR1 SGDLS and CDR2 YYNGEE. V was pared by 3 bases and J by 5 bases, with 7 bases between. CDR3 sequence (DNA): TGTGCCAGCAGCGACCAACAAGATACGCAGTATTTT. The encoded protein is CASSDQQDTQYF.

The V and J genes are TRBV29-1 and TRBJ1-2; TRBD1 aligns across 7 bases. Germline CDR1 and CDR2: SQVTM and ANQGSEA. The ends lost 4 bases at V and 2 bases at J; junction bases unmatched: 16. This CDR3 is 17 amino acids long. The chain's CDR3 is CSVGPLTTGSNNYGYTF. The CDR3 DNA reads as TGCAGCGTTGGACCTTTAACGACAGGGTCCAACAACTATGGCTACACCTTC.

The chain carries TRBV30 and TRBJ1-2; D remains unclear. Germline V gene lookup returns CDR1 GTSNPN and CDR2 SVGIG (reference sequence). This CDR3 has 12 residues. V lost 5 bases and J 5 bases, leaving 12 bases between the germline ends. This chain's CDR3 is CAWHAEGYGYTF. The CDR3 DNA is TGTGCCTGGCATGCAGAGGGATATGGCTACACCTTC.

The chain has TRBV5-4 and TRBJ2-7; the D gene is possibly TRBD2 (6 bases). V gave up 4 bases and J gave up 3 bases, with 8 bases separating them. The CDR3 covers 12 residues. Germline CDR1 reads SGHNT; CDR2 reads YYREEE (reference sequence). The CDR3 is CASSAGLYEQYF. The CDR3 region has the DNA TGTGCCAGCAGCGCGGGACTCTACGAGCAGTACTTC. Variable domain in full (rest from reference TRBV5-4 and TRBJ2-7): ETGVTQSPTHLIKTRGQQVTLRCSSQSGHNTVSWYQQALGQGPQFIFQYYREEENGRGNFPPRFSGLQFPNYSSELNVNALELDDSALYLCASSAGLYEQYFGPGTRLTVT.

This clone was seen a single time. The chain uses TRBV19 and TRBJ2-1; 8 bases align to TRBD2. The V and J ends lost 4 bases and 8 bases, in that order; junction bases with no gene match: 4. Looked up from germline, CDR1 is LNHDA and CDR2 is SQIVND (reference sequence). There are 13 residues in the CDR3. The CDR3 here is CASSTGLAYEQFF. In nucleotides, the CDR3 is TGTGCCAGTAGTACCGGACTAGCATATGAGCAGTTCTTC.

The chain joins TRBV27 to TRBJ1-2, with 7 nucleotides matching TRBD1. The CDR3 covers 14 residues. V dropped 9 bases and J dropped 4; count of bases not matched to a gene: 11. Germline CDR1 reads MNHEY; CDR2 reads SMNVEV (reference sequence). The CDR3 region has the DNA TGTGCCAGTCGTCCCGGGACAGCTTCCTATGGCTACACCTTC. Amino acids: CASRPGTASYGYTF.

The chain joins TRBV6-1 to TRBJ2-3, with D uncertain. Trimming pared 6 bases from V and 4 bases from J, leaving 8 bases between. The CDR3 consists of 12 residues. Germline CDR1 is MNHNS and CDR2 is SASEGT. For the CDR3, the DNA is TGTGCCAGCAGATCCGGCGCAGATACGCAGTATTTT. Translated, it gives CASRSGADTQYF.

Comments on this clone: The same CDR3 arises from other DNA sequences in this sample as well. This rearrangement joins TRBV9 to TRBJ2-5, with TRBD2 matching 9 bases. The CDR3 spans 13 residues. Unmatched junction bases numbered 2, after V lost 4 bases and J lost 4 bases. CDR1 and CDR2 (germline): SGDLS, YYNGEE. CDR3 amino acids: CASSPRGGETQYF. The CDR3 bases are TGTGCCAGCAGCCCGCGGGGGGGAGAGACCCAGTACTTC.

A few counts support this clone. The V call is TRBV29-1, the J call TRBJ1-2; a possible D gene is TRBD1 (6 bases). This CDR3 spans 15 amino acids. Germline lookup yields CDR1 SQVTM and CDR2 ANQGSEA. V was trimmed by 0 bases and J by 5 bases, leaving 16 bases between them. The CDR3 region is CSVEDARGAKYGYTF. CDR3 DNA sequence: TGCAGCGTTGAAGATGCGAGGGGGGCCAAGTATGGCTACACCTTC.

The V and J genes are TRBV27 and TRBJ1-6, with 8 bases that match TRBD1. This CDR3 region has 14 residues. Germline lookup yields CDR1 MNHEY and CDR2 SMNVEV (reference sequence). After removal of 2 bases from V and 6 bases from J, the junction contained 0 bases not matched to a gene. The CDR3 sequence is CASSLDRGNSPLHF. CDR3 bases: TGTGCCAGCAGTTTAGACAGGGGTAATTCACCCCTCCACTTT.

This clone was seen only a few times. The chain is built from TRBV13 and TRBJ1-1; the D is unclear. Germline lookup yields CDR1 PRHDT and CDR2 FYEKMQ (reference sequence). V gave up 5 bases and J gave up 4 bases, with 11 bases separating them. The CDR3 totals 13 residues. CDR3: CASSPGRATEAFF. CDR3 coding DNA: TGTGCCAGCAGCCCCGGGCGAGCCACTGAAGCTTTCTTT.

In its sample, this clone was seen a few times. The rearrangement links TRBV5-5 to TRBJ2-7, with 7 bases identical to TRBD1. The CDR3 covers 15 residues. V lost 3 bases to trimming and J lost 1 base; unmatched junction nucleotides: 7. Germline V gives CDR1 SGHKS, CDR2 YYEKEE (reference sequence). The CDR3 loop is CASSSDRERSYEQYF. CDR3 nucleotide sequence: TGTGCCAGCAGCTCCGACAGGGAAAGGTCCTACGAGCAGTACTTC. Full variable domain (outside the CDR3, taken from reference TRBV5-5 and TRBJ2-7): DAGVTQSPTHLIKTRGQQVTLRCSPISGHKSVSWYQQVLGQGPQFIFQYYEKEERGRGNFPDRFSARQFPNYSSELNVNALLLGDSALYLCASSSDRERSYEQYFGPGTRLTVT.

This sequence joins TRBV5-4 and TRBJ1-2, with D unresolved. This CDR3 region has 14 residues. CDR1 SGHNT and CDR2 YYREEE come from the germline V gene (reference sequence). V was pared by 2 bases and J by 1 base, with 9 bases between. This CDR3 is CASSFSLINYGYTF. The CDR3 bases are TGTGCCAGCAGCTTCAGCCTAATTAACTATGGCTACACCTTC.

This clone was counted between two and nine times. V is TRBV5-6 and J is TRBJ2-3; D not certain. Germline V CDR1 and CDR2: SGHDT, YYEEEE. CDR3 length: 14 amino acids. The ends were cut back, 1 base at V and 12 bases at J, with 18 bases in the middle. CDR3 region: CASSLSAIRRQQYF. CDR3 DNA sequence: TGTGCCAGCAGCTTGTCGGCAATCCGCCGCCAACAGTATTTT.

This clone is a singleton in its sample. This chain links TRBV5-6 with TRBJ1-5; D may be TRBD1 (5 bases). Trimming cost V 2 bases and J 2 bases, with 8 bases left between them. The V gene's germline CDR1 is SGHDT and CDR2 YYEEEE. The CDR3 is 14 residues long. The CDR3, as DNA: TGTGCCAGCAGCTTTAGGGGAGGCAATCAGCCCCAGCATTTT. This codes for CASSFRGGNQPQHF.

The chain carries TRBV9 and TRBJ1-2, with D hard to call. The germline CDR1 and CDR2 sequences are SGDLS and YYNGEE. V lost 0 bases to trimming and J lost 3 bases, with 9 bases between them. The CDR3 covers 14 residues. The CDR3 sequence is CASSVGGVDYGYTF. The CDR3 DNA sequence: TGTGCCAGCAGCGTAGGCGGGGTGGACTATGGCTACACCTTC.

The gene calls are TRBV15 and TRBJ2-3; D might be TRBD2 (6 bases). Looked up from germline, CDR1 is LNHNV and CDR2 is YYDKDF (reference sequence). The length of the CDR3 is 16 residues. Trimming cost V 3 bases and J 5 bases, with 18 bases left between them. The CDR3 sequence: CATSSGVIMGGDTQYF. The CDR3 DNA sequence: TGTGCCACCAGCAGCGGCGTTATAATGGGGGGAGATACGCAGTATTTT.

In DNA form, the CDR3 reads TGTGCCAGCAGCTTAGCGGGGCTAGCAGTAGATACGCAGTATTTT. Translated: CASSLAGLAVDTQYF. The rearrangement links TRBV7-9 to TRBJ2-3, with D perhaps assigned TRBD1 or TRBD2 (5 bases each). Trimming shortened V by 0 bases and J by 5 bases, and 12 bases separated the two germline ends. CDR3 length equals 15 residues. Looked up from germline, CDR1 is SEHNR and CDR2 is FQNEAQ (reference sequence). Full variable domain (rest looked up from reference TRBV7-9 and TRBJ2-3): DTGVSQNPRHKITKRGQNVTFRCDPISEHNRLYWYRQTLGQGPEFLTYFQNEAQLEKSRLLSDRFSAERPKGSFSTLEIQRTEQGDSAMYLCASSLAGLAVDTQYFGPGTRLTVL.

The V and J genes are TRBV2 and TRBJ2-1, with D perhaps TRBD1 (6 bases). CDR1 and CDR2 (germline): SNHLY, FYNNEI. V gave up 6 bases and J gave up 15 bases, with 15 bases separating them. CDR3 length: 11 amino acids. The CDR3 bases are TGTGCCAGCAGAGATACAGGGTTTCGGTTCTTC. Translation: CASRDTGFRFF.

This sequence joins TRBV11-2 and TRBJ2-5; 9 bases align to TRBD2. Losses at the gene ends were 4 bases for V and 5 bases for J; bases not matched to a gene: 5. In germline, CDR1 is SGHAT, CDR2 FQNNGV. This CDR3 has 14 amino acids. In DNA form, the CDR3 reads TGTGCCAGCAGCTCCTCTAGCGGGGACGAGACCCAGTACTTC. This gives the protein CASSSSSGDETQYF.

The chain employs TRBV15 and TRBJ2-7, with D perhaps matching TRBD1 (6 bases). The CDR3 runs 12 residues. The V end was cut by 4 bases, the J end by 6 bases, with 10 bases between. Germline V gene lookup returns CDR1 LNHNV and CDR2 YYDKDF (reference sequence). The CDR3 DNA follows: TGTGCCACCAGCAAACTGGACAGCGAGCAGTACTTC. Protein product: CATSKLDSEQYF.

This clone occurred a few times. The gene calls are TRBV7-9 and TRBJ2-7, with D perhaps matching TRBD1 (5 bases). Trimming pared 4 bases from V and 6 bases from J, leaving 16 bases between. CDR3 length: 14 residues. The germline V gene encodes CDR1 SEHNR and CDR2 FQNEAQ (reference sequence). The CDR3 loop reads CASSSETQGFEQYF. The CDR3 DNA is TGTGCCAGCAGCTCTGAGACCCAGGGCTTCGAGCAGTACTTC.

The V call is TRBV7-9, the J call TRBJ2-5, with D unclear. Per the germline V gene, CDR1 is SEHNR and CDR2 is FQNEAQ (reference sequence). V lost 5 bases and J 4 bases, leaving 14 bases between the germline ends. The CDR3 is 14 residues long. The CDR3 DNA is TGTGCCAGCAGCCCACCTTTGGATCCAGAGACCCAGTACTTC. It specifies CASSPPLDPETQYF.

The CDR3 loop is CSVVIGNTGELFF. The CDR3 DNA reads TGCAGCGTTGTGATAGGAAACACCGGGGAGCTGTTTTTT. The rearrangement uses TRBV29-1 and TRBJ2-2, with D unclear. The CDR3 spans 13 residues. Per the germline V gene, CDR1 is SQVTM and CDR2 is ANQGSEA. Trimming stripped 4 bases from V and 2 bases from J, with 8 bases between.